This T cell receptor (beta chain) emerged from a study of shared clonotypes between healthy human individuals. Study outcomes and limitations: Generation probabilities of non-shared clonotypes were lower (relative to those shared by all four donors). The small donor group covered limited genetic and exposure diversity.

To note about this clone: As yet, its antigen is unknown.

This CDR3 is built from 15 residues. Trimming took off 8 bases at V and 6 bases at J, with 19 bases between the two ends. Germline V gene data show CDR1 as MDHEN and CDR2 as SYDVKM. Original processing methods: Owing to the provision of junction-only sequences devoid of quality scores by immunoSEQ, filtering differed. The data were produced by immunoSEQ multiplex PCR, yet TCRdb's version contains in-frame clones alone and is incomplete. V and J calls and clone size are as listed in that table; D and trimming were resolved from the DNA. The sample yields some 500,000 clones, 90% to 97% seen once. This chain connects TRBV28 to TRBJ2-2, with D tentatively TRBD1 or TRBD2 (5 bases each). Material: naive CD4+ T cells sorted from blood. The subset was: CD45RA+ positively selected. This sequence originates from a woman aged 25 to 45 in good health. DNA for the CDR3: TGTGCCAGCGGGACCCCCTGGGGTTCCGCCGGGGAGCTGTTTTTT. Protein: CASGTPWGSAGELFF.